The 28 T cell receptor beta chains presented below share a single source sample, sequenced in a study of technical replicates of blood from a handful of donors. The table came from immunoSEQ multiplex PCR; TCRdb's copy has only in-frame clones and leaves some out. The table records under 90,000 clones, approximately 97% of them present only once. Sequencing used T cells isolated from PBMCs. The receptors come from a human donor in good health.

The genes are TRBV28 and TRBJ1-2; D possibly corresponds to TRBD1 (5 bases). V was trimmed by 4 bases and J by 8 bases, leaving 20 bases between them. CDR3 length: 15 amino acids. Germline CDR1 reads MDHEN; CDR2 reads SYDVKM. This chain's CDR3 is CASSSPGEGREGYTF. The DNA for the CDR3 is TGTGCCAGCAGTTCACCCGGGGAGGGGCGGGAAGGCTACACCTTC.

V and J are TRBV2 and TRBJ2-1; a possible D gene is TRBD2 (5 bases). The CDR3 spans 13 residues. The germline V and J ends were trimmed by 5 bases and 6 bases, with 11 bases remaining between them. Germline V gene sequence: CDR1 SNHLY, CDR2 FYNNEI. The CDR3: CASSLGMGNEQFF. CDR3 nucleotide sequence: TGTGCCAGCAGTCTCGGGATGGGCAATGAGCAGTTCTTC.

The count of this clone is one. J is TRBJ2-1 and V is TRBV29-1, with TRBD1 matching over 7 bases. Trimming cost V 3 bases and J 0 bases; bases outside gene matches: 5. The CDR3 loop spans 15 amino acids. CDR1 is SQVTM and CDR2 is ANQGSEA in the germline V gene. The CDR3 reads CSVDETGSSYNEQFF. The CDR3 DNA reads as TGCAGCGTTGACGAGACAGGGAGCTCCTACAATGAGCAGTTCTTC.

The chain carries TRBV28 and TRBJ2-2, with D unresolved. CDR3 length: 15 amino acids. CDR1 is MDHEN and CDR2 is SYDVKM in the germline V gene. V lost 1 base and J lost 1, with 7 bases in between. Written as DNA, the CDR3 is TGTGCCAGCAGTTTATTTGATAGGAACACCGGGGAGCTGTTTTTT. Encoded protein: CASSLFDRNTGELFF.

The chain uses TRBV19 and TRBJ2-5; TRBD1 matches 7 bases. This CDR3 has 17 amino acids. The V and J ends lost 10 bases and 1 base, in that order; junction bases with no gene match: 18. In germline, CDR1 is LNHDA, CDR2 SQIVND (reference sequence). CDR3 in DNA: TGTGCCACCACTAAATCCGGGACAGCCGCCCCCCAAGAGACCCAGTACTTC. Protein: CATTKSGTAAPQETQYF.

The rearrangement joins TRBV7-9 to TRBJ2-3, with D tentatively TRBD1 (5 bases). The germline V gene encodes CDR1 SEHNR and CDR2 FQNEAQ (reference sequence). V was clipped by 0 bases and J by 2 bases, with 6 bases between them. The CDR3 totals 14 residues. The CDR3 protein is CASSLAGPTDTQYF. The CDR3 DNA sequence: TGTGCCAGCAGCTTAGCGGGGCCCACAGATACGCAGTATTTT.

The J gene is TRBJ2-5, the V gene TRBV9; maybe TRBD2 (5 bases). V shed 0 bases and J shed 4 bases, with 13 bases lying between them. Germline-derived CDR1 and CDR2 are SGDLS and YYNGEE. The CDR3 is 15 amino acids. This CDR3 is CASSVAEGVVETQYF. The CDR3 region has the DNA TGTGCCAGCAGCGTAGCTGAGGGAGTAGTAGAGACCCAGTACTTC.

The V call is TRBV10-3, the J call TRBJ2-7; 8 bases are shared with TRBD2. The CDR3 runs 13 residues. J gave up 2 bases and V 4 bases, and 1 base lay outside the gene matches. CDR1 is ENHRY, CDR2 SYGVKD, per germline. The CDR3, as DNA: TGTGCCATCAGTGGGCGGGAGGCCTACGAGCAGTACTTC. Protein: CAISGREAYEQYF.

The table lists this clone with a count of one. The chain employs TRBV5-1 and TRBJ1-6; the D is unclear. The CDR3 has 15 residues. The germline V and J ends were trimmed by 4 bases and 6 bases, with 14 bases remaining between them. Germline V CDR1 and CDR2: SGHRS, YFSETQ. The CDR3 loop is CASSPRPGSNSPLHF. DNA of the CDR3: TGCGCCAGCAGCCCCCGTCCGGGGAGTAATTCACCCCTCCACTTT.

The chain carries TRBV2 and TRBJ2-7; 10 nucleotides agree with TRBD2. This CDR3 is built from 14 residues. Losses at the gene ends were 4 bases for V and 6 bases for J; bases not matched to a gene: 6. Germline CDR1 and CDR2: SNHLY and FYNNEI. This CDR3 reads CASSASGSLSEQYF. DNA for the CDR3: TGTGCCAGCAGTGCTAGCGGGAGTTTAAGCGAGCAGTACTTC.

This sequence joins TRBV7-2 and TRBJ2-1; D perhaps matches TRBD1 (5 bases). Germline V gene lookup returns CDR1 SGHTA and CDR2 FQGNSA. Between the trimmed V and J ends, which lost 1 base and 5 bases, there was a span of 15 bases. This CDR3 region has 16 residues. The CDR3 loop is CASSLGGAGFHNEQFF. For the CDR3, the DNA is TGTGCCAGCAGCTTAGGTGGGGCAGGGTTCCACAATGAGCAGTTCTTC. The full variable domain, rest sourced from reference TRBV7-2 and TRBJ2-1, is GAGVSQSPSNKVTEKGKDVELRCDPISGHTALYWYRQSLGQGLEFLIYFQGNSAPDKSGLPSDRFSAERTGGSVSTLTIQRTQQEDSAVYLCASSLGGAGFHNEQFFGPGTRLTVL.

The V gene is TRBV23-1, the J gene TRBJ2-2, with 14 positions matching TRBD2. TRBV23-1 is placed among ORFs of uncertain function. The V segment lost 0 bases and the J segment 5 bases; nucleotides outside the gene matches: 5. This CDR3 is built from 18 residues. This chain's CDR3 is CASSQSTSGGARTGELFF. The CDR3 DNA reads TGCGCCAGCAGTCAATCGACTAGCGGGGGGGCCAGGACCGGGGAGCTGTTTTTT.

The CDR3 nucleotides read TGTGCCATCAGTGAGGAGGTTGGCTATGGCTACACCTTC. This gives the protein CAISEEVGYGYTF. The V and J genes are TRBV10-3 and TRBJ1-2; unclear D gene. CDR1 is ENHRY and CDR2 is SYGVKD in the germline V gene. The CDR3 is 13 residues long. Trimming took off 2 bases at V and 4 bases at J, with 8 bases between the two ends.

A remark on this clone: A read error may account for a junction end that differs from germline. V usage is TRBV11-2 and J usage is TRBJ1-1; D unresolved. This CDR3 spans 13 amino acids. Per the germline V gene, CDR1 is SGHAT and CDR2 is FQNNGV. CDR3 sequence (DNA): TGTGCCAGCAGCTTAGATGGGCAGACCAACTTCAATTTT. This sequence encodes CASSLDGQTNFNF.

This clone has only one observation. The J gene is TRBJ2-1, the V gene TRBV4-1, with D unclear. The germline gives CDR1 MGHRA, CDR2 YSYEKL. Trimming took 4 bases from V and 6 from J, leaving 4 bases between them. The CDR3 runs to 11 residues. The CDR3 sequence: CASSLSNEQFF. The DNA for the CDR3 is TGCGCCAGCAGCCTCAGCAATGAGCAGTTCTTC.

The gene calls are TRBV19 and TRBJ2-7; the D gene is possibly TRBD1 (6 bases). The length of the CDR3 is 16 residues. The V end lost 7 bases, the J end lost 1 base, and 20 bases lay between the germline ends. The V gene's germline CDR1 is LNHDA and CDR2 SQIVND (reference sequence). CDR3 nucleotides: TGTGCCAGTACCTCCGCATGGGGGCCGTCTTCCTACGAGCAGTACTTC. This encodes CASTSAWGPSSYEQYF.

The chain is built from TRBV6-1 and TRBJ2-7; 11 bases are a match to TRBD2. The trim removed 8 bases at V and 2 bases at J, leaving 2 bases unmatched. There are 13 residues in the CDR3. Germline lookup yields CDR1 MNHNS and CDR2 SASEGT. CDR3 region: CASRLAGTYEQYF. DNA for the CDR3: TGTGCCAGCCGACTAGCGGGAACCTACGAGCAGTACTTC.

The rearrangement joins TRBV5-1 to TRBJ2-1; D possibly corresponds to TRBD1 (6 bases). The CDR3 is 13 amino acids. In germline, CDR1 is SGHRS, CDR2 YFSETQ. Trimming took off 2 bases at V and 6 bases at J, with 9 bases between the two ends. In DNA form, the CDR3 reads TGCGCCAGCAGCTTACTAGGGGGCAATGAGCAGTTCTTC. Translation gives CASSLLGGNEQFF.

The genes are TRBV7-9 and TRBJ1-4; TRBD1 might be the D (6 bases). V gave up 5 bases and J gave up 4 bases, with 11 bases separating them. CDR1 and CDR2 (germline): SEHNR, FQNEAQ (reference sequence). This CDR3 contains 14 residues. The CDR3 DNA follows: TGTGCCAGCAGCCAGGACAGCCGTAATGAAAAACTGTTTTTT. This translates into CASSQDSRNEKLFF.

The CDR3 sequence: CASKGQGMWDLNTEAFF. CDR3 DNA sequence: TGTGCCAGTAAGGGACAGGGGATGTGGGATTTGAACACTGAAGCTTTCTTT. The rearrangement links TRBV19 to TRBJ1-1; 10 bases are shared with TRBD1. The junction had 11 bases not matched to a gene; V was cut back by 7 bases and J by 0 bases. This CDR3 spans 17 amino acids. The germline CDR1 and CDR2 sequences are LNHDA and SQIVND (reference sequence).

As DNA, the CDR3 is TGTGCCAGTATGGGGGGATACACAGATACGCAGTATTTT. This encodes CASMGGYTDTQYF. The chain combines TRBV11-2 with TRBJ2-3; weak D call: TRBD2 (6 bases). Germline loops: CDR1 SGHAT, CDR2 FQNNGV. V was shortened by 9 bases and J by 2 bases, with 12 bases between the two germline ends. The CDR3 has 13 amino acids.

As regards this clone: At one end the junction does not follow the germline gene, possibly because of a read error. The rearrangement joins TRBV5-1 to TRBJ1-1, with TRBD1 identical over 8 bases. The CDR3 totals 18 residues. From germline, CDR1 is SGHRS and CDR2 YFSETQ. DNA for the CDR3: TGCGCCAGCAGTTTGGTCCAGACAGGGGTAGCGCTGGGGACTGAAGCTTTCTTT. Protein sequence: CASSLVQTGVALGTEAFF.

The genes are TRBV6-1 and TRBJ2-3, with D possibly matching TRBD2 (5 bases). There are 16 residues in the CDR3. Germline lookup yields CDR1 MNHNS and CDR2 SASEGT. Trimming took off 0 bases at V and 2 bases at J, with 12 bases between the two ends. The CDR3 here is CASSEAPGVPTDTQYF. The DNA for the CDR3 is TGTGCCAGCAGTGAAGCACCCGGGGTCCCCACAGATACGCAGTATTTT.

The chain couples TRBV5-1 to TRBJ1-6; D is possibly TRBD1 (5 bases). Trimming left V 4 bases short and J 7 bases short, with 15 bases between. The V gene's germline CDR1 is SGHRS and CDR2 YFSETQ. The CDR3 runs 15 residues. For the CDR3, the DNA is TGCGCCAGCAGCGGAACGGGACTCGCAAATTCACCCCTCCACTTT. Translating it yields CASSGTGLANSPLHF.

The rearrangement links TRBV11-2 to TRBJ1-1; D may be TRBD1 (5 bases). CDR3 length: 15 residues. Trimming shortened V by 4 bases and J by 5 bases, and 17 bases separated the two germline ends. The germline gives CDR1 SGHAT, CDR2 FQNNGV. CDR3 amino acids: CASSSLGRGETEAFF. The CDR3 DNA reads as TGTGCCAGCAGCTCTCTGGGGAGGGGAGAGACTGAAGCTTTCTTT. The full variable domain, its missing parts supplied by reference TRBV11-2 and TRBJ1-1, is EAGVAQSPRYKIIEKRQSVAFWCNPISGHATLYWYQQILGQGPKLLIQFQNNGVVDDSQLPKDRFSAERLKGVDSTLKIQPAKLEDSAVYLCASSSLGRGETEAFFGQGTRLTVV.

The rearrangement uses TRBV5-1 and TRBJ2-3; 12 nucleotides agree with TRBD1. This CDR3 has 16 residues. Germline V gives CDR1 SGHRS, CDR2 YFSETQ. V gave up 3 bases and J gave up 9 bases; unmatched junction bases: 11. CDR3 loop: CASSSDGTGGRRTQYF. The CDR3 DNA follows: TGCGCCAGCAGCTCGGACGGGACAGGGGGCAGGAGAACGCAGTATTTT.

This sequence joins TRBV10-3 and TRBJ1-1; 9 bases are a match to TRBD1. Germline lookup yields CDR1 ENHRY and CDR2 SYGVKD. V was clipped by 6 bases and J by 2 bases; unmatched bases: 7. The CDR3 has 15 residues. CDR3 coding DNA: TGTGCCATCAGAGAACAGGGGGCCACTAACACTGAAGCTTTCTTT. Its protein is CAIREQGATNTEAFF.

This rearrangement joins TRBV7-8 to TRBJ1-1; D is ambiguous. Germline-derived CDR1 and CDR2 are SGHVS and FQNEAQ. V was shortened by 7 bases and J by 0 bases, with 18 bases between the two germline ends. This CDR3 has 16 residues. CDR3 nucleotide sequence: TGTGCCAGCACCACGCATTCGGTCCGCTTGAACACTGAAGCTTTCTTT. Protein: CASTTHSVRLNTEAFF.